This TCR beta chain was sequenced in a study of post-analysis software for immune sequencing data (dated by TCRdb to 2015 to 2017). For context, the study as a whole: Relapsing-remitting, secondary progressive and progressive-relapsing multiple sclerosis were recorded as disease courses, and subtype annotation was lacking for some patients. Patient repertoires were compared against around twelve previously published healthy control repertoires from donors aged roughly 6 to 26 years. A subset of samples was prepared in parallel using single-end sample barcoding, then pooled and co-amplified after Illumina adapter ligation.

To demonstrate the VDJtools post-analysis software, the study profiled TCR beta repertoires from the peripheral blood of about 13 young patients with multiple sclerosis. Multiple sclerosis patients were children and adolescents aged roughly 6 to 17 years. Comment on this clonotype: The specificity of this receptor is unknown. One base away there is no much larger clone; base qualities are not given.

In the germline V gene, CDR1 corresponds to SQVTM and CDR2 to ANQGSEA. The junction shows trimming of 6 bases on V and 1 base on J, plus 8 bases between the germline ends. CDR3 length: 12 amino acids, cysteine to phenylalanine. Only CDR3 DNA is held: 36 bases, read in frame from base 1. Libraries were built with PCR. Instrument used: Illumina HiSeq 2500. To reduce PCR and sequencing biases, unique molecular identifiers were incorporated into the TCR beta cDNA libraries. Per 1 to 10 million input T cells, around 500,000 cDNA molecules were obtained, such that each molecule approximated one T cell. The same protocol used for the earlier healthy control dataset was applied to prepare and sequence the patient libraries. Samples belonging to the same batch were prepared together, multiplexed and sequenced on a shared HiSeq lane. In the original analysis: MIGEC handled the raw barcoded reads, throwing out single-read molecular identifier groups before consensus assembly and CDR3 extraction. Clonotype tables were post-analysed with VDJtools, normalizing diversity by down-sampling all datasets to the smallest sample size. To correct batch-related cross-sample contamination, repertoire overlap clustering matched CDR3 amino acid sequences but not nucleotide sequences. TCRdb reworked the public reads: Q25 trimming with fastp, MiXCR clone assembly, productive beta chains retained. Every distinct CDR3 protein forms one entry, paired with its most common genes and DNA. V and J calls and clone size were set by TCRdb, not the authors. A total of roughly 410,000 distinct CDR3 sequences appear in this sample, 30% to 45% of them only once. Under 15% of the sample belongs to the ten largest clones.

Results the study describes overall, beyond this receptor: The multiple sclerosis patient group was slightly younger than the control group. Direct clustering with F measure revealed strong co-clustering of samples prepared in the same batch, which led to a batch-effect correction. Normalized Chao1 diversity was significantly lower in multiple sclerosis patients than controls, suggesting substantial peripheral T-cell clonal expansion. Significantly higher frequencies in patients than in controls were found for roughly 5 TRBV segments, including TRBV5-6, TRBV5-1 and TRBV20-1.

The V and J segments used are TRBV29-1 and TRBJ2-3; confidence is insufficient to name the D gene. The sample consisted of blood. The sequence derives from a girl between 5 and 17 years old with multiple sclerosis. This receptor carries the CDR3 CSVVKGTDTQYF. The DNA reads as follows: TGCAGCGTGGTCAAGGGCACAGATACGCAGTATTTT.